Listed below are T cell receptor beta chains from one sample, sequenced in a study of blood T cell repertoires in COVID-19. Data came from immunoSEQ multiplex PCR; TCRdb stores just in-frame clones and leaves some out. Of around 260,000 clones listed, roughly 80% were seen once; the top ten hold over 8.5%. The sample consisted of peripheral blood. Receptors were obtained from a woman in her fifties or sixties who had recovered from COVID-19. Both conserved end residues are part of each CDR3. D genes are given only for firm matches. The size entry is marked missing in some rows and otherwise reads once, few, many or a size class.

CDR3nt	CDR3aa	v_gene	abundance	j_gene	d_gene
TGTGCCAGCAGCTTAGGGCGGGACTTTGAGACCCAGTACTTC	CASSLGRDFETQYF	TRBV7-2	-	TRBJ2-5	-
TGTGCCAGCAGCCAGGACGGGACCTACGAGCAGTACTTC	CASSQDGTYEQYF	TRBV2	-	TRBJ2-7	-
TGTGCCAGCAGTTACATTGGCGGAAAGAATTCACCCCTCCACTTT	CASSYIGGKNSPLHF	TRBV6-2/TRBV6-3	-	TRBJ1-6	-
TGTGCCAGCAGCCAGACAGTGACCCATGGCTACACCTTC	CASSQTVTHGYTF	TRBV6-2/TRBV6-3	-	TRBJ1-2	-
TGTGCCTGGGGGATAGCGGGGGGCACAGATACGCAGTATTTT	CAWGIAGGTDTQYF	TRBV30	-	TRBJ2-3	TRBD2
TGTGCCAGTAGTGTTACTAGCGGGGGGGCTAATGAGCAGTTCTTC	CASSVTSGGANEQFF	TRBV19	medium-sized	TRBJ2-1	TRBD2
TGTGCCAGCAGCCCAGCTCGGGGGAACATGAACACTGAAGCTTTCTTT	CASSPARGNMNTEAFF	TRBV9	once	TRBJ1-1	-
TGTGCCAGCAGCTTCGAGGGGGGCACAGATACGCAGTATTTT	CASSFEGGTDTQYF	TRBV7-9	-	TRBJ2-3	-
TGTGCCAGCAGTTTAGTGCCGGCTCAGGGGACCCAGTACTTC	CASSLVPAQGTQYF	TRBV28	-	TRBJ2-5	-
TGTGCCAGCAGTGACAGGGGGAATTCACCCCTCCACTTT	CASSDRGNSPLHF	TRBV2	-	TRBJ1-6	TRBD1
TGTGCCAGCAGCTTAGGGGCGGGGTTGAACACTGAAGCTTTCTTT	CASSLGAGLNTEAFF	TRBV11-2	-	TRBJ1-1	-
TGTGCCAGCAGCGCGGCGTACGGACTAGCGGGAGGGCTTTACGAGCAGTACTTC	CASSAAYGLAGGLYEQYF	TRBV9	-	TRBJ2-7	TRBD2
TGTGCCAGCAGTTATGGCGGGCGAGAGACCCAGTACTTC	CASSYGGRETQYF	TRBV12-3/TRBV12-4	few	TRBJ2-5	-
TGTGCCATCACCTTAACCGGGACAGGGCTTTTCGGTGGCTACACCTTC	CAITLTGTGLFGGYTF	TRBV10-3	-	TRBJ1-2	TRBD1
TGTGCCAGCAGCCCCCTCGCGGGAGGGAGCTCCTACGAGCAGTACTTC	CASSPLAGGSSYEQYF	TRBV7-2	few	TRBJ2-7	TRBD2
TGCGCCAGCAGCCCCAGACTAGCGGAGACCCAGTACTTC	CASSPRLAETQYF	TRBV5-1	-	TRBJ2-5	TRBD2
TGTGCCACCCAGAGGGGACAGGGGGGGTTTTACGGGGTGTACTTC	CATQRGQGGFYGVYF	TRBV27	-	TRBJ2-7	TRBD1
TGTGCCAGCAGCTTCTGGGGACAGGGGGCGGATGAGCAGTTCTTC	CASSFWGQGADEQFF	TRBV7-2	once	TRBJ2-1	TRBD1
TGTGCCAGCAGCCTTGGGCAGGGATACAACACCGGGGAGCTGTTTTTT	CASSLGQGYNTGELFF	TRBV7-3	-	TRBJ2-2	-
TGTGCCAGCAGCCCGGGGGGGGATGCCTACGAGCAGTACTTC	CASSPGGDAYEQYF	TRBV7-3	-	TRBJ2-7	TRBD2
TGTGCCAGTAGTAGACAGGAGACTTATGAGCAGTTCTTC	CASSRQETYEQFF	TRBV19	-	TRBJ2-1	-
TGTGCCAGCAGTTACTCGCCAGGCACAGATACGCAGTATTTT	CASSYSPGTDTQYF	TRBV6-5	-	TRBJ2-3	-
TGTGCCAGTAAGGGGTTGAGCTCTGGGGCCAACGTCCTGACTTTC	CASKGLSSGANVLTF	TRBV19	-	TRBJ2-6	-
TGTGCCACCACGGGGTATAGCAATCAGCCCCAGCATTTT	CATTGYSNQPQHF	TRBV24-1	-	TRBJ1-5	-
TGTGCCAGCAGCCCTACTAGCGGGAGCGGAGGGACAGATACGCAGTATTTT	CASSPTSGSGGTDTQYF	TRBV7-2	-	TRBJ2-3	TRBD2
TGTGCCAGTAGTCCCCGCTGGGCAGGGTGGGATCAGCCCCAGCATTTT	CASSPRWAGWDQPQHF	TRBV19	-	TRBJ1-5	-
TGCAGCGTTTTGGTTAGCGGGGGGGGAGGTGAGCAGTTCTTC	CSVLVSGGGGEQFF	TRBV29-1	-	TRBJ2-1	TRBD2
TGCGCCAGCAGCCAAGATCCTGGGGGGGGGTTGTCCTACAATGAGCAGTTCTTC	CASSQDPGGGLSYNEQFF	TRBV4-3	-	TRBJ2-1	TRBD2
TGTGCCAGCTCACCAGCGATTGGAGGTCGAGCCAAAAACATTCAGTACTTC	CASSPAIGGRAKNIQYF	TRBV18	few	TRBJ2-4	-
TGTGCCAGCAGTAGGGACAGGGGACAGCCCCAGCATTTT	CASSRDRGQPQHF	TRBV28	-	TRBJ1-5	TRBD1
TGCGCCAGCAGCCTACTCCCGCGGGGGAACACTGAAGCTTTCTTT	CASSLLPRGNTEAFF	TRBV4-3	once	TRBJ1-1	-
TGTGCCAGCACCACCGGGACAGGGGATCATGGCTACACCTTC	CASTTGTGDHGYTF	TRBV2	-	TRBJ1-2	TRBD1
TGTGCCAGCAGTTCCGCCGGACTAGCGGGACTCCAAGAGACCCAGTACTTC	CASSSAGLAGLQETQYF	TRBV27	-	TRBJ2-5	TRBD2
TGTGCCAGCAGTCCGGGGACAGATTCTGGCTACACCTTC	CASSPGTDSGYTF	TRBV12-3/TRBV12-4	once	TRBJ1-2	TRBD1
TGTGCCAGCAGCCCTCGAGGCGTTTCCTACGAGCAGTACTTC	CASSPRGVSYEQYF	TRBV28	-	TRBJ2-7	-
TGTGCCAGCAGCCCGGGACAGTCGTACGAGCAGTACTTC	CASSPGQSYEQYF	TRBV7-3	-	TRBJ2-7	TRBD1
TGTGCCAGTTCGACAGGGTTCACTTACACAGATACGCAGTATTTT	CASSTGFTYTDTQYF	TRBV25-1	-	TRBJ2-3	TRBD1
TGTGCCACCAGCATCGGGACTCTTTGGAGGCCTTCTGGAAACACCATATATTTT	CATSIGTLWRPSGNTIYF	TRBV24-1	-	TRBJ1-3	-
TGCAGCGTGACTCAGGGTGCCCAAGAGACCCAGTACTTC	CSVTQGAQETQYF	TRBV29-1	-	TRBJ2-5	-
TGTGCCAGCAGCCATGGTCTCGCGGGGTACGGCTACGAGCAGTACTTC	CASSHGLAGYGYEQYF	TRBV14	-	TRBJ2-7	-
TGTGCCAGCAGTTTATCAGGGGGTAACAATCAGCCCCAGCATTTT	CASSLSGGNNQPQHF	TRBV28	-	TRBJ1-5	TRBD1
TGTGCCAGCAGTCCCCGGGGAGACATCTATGGCTACACCTTC	CASSPRGDIYGYTF	TRBV27	few	TRBJ1-2	-
TGTGCCAGCAGCCAGGCCGGGACACTGAACACTGAAGCTTTCTTT	CASSQAGTLNTEAFF	TRBV4-2	-	TRBJ1-1	-
TGCGCCAGCACCTTAGGGAGTGGCTACGAGCAGTACTTC	CASTLGSGYEQYF	TRBV5-1	few	TRBJ2-7	-
TGCGCCAGCAGCCCGACAAACAATGAGCAGTTCTTC	CASSPTNNEQFF	TRBV4-1	-	TRBJ2-1	-
TGTGCCAGCAGTGCCCGCGAGAGGTGGGACACTGAAGCTTTCTTT	CASSARERWDTEAFF	TRBV25-1	once	TRBJ1-1	-
TGTGCCAGCAGTTCCGCGGGGGGGGCAGACTATGGCTACACCTTC	CASSSAGGADYGYTF	TRBV5-4	-	TRBJ1-2	-
TGTGCCAGCAGCACCGGGACAGGGACTGGAAACACCATATATTTT	CASSTGTGTGNTIYF	TRBV7-2	-	TRBJ1-3	TRBD1
TGTGCCAGCAGCTTATGGACAGAGTACGAGCAGTACTTC	CASSLWTEYEQYF	TRBV11-2	-	TRBJ2-7	-
TGTGCCAGCAGTGACCCGGGACAGGGACATGACGAGCAGTACTTC	CASSDPGQGHDEQYF	TRBV28	-	TRBJ2-7	TRBD1
TGTGCCAGCAGCTTGGGTCTAACGGAGGAAAAACTGTTTTTT	CASSLGLTEEKLFF	TRBV5-4	-	TRBJ1-4	-
TGTGTCAGAAGCGCGGGCCCATGGGCGACCTCTGGGGCCAACGTCCTGACTTTC	CVRSAGPWATSGANVLTF	TRBV7-5	-	TRBJ2-6	-
TGCGCCAGCAGCCCGAATCCGGGACAGGGCTTCGGCGAGCAGTACTTC	CASSPNPGQGFGEQYF	TRBV5-1	-	TRBJ2-7	TRBD1
TGTGCCAGTAGTGTGGACAGCCCCTATGGCTACACCTTC	CASSVDSPYGYTF	TRBV19	-	TRBJ1-2	-
TGTGCCAGCAGCCCAGAAGGTGGAGGACAGCATTTT	CASSPEGGGQHF	TRBV7-8	few	TRBJ1-5	-